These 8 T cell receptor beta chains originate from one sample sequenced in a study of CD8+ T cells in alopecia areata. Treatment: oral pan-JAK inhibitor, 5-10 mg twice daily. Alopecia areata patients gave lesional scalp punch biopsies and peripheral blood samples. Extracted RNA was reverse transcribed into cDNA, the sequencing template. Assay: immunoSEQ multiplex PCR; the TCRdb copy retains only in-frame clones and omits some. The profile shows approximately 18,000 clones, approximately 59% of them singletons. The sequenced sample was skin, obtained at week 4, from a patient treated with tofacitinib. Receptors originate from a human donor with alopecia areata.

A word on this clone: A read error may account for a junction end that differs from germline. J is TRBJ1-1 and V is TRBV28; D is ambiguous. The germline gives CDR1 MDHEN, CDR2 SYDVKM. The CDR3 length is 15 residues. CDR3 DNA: TGTGCCAGCAGTTTATTTGATCATTTGATTAACCGACCGAAATTT. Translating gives CASSLFDHLINRPKF. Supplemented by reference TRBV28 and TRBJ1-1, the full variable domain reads DVKVTQSSRYLVKRTGEKVFLECVQDMDHENMFWYRQDPGLGLRLIYFSYDVKMKEKGDIPEGYSVSREKKERFSLILESASTNQTSMYLCASSLFDHLINRPKFGQGTRLTVV.

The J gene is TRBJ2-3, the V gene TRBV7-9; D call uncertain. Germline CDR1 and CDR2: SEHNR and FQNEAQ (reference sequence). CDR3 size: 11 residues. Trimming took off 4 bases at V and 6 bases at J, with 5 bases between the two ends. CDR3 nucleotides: TGTGCCAGCAGCTCCCCGGATACGCAGTATTTT. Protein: CASSSPDTQYF.

As DNA, the CDR3 is TGCGCCAGCAGCTTGATATCCAATAATGAAAAACTGTTTTTT. It yields the protein CASSLISNNEKLFF. The chain couples TRBV5-1 to TRBJ1-4; the D is unclear. V was cut by 1 base and J by 4 bases, with 8 bases left in between. The CDR3 consists of 14 residues. The germline CDR1 and CDR2 sequences are SGHRS and YFSETQ.

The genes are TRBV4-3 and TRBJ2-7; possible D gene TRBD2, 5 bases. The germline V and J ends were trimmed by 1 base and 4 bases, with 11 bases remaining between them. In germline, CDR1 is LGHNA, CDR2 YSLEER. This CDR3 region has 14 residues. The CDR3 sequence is CASSQGDSGYEQYF. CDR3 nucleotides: TGCGCCAGCAGCCAAGGAGATTCGGGGTACGAGCAGTACTTC.

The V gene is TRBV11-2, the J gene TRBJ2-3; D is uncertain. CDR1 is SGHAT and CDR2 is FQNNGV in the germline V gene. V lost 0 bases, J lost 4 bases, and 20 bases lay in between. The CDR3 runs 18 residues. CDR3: CASSLDGSGYGGADTQYF. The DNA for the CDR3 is TGTGCCAGCAGCTTAGATGGGTCGGGTTACGGTGGCGCAGATACGCAGTATTTT. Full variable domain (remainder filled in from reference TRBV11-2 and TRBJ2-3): EAGVAQSPRYKIIEKRQSVAFWCNPISGHATLYWYQQILGQGPKLLIQFQNNGVVDDSQLPKDRFSAERLKGVDSTLKIQPAKLEDSAVYLCASSLDGSGYGGADTQYFGPGTRLTVL.

Here the CDR3 reads CASSYTISGNTIYF. In DNA form, the CDR3 reads TGTGCCAGCAGTTATACTATCTCTGGAAACACCATATATTTT. This rearrangement joins TRBV6-5 to TRBJ1-3; no definite D call. This CDR3 has 14 amino acids. Trimming took 3 bases from V and 0 from J, leaving 6 bases between them. The germline V gene has CDR1 MNHEY and CDR2 SVGAGI.

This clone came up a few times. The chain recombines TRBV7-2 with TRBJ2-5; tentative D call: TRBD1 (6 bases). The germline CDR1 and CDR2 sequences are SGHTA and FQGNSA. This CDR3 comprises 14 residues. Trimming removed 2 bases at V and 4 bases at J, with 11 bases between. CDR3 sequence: CASSLMGRGETQYF. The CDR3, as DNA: TGTGCCAGCAGCTTAATGGGCAGGGGAGAGACCCAGTACTTC.

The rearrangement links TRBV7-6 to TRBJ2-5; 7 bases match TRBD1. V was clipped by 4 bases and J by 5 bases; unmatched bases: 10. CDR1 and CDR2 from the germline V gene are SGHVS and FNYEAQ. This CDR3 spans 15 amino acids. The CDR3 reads CASSSGTDRGETQYF. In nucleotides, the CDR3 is TGTGCCAGCAGCTCCGGGACAGATCGCGGGGAGACCCAGTACTTC.